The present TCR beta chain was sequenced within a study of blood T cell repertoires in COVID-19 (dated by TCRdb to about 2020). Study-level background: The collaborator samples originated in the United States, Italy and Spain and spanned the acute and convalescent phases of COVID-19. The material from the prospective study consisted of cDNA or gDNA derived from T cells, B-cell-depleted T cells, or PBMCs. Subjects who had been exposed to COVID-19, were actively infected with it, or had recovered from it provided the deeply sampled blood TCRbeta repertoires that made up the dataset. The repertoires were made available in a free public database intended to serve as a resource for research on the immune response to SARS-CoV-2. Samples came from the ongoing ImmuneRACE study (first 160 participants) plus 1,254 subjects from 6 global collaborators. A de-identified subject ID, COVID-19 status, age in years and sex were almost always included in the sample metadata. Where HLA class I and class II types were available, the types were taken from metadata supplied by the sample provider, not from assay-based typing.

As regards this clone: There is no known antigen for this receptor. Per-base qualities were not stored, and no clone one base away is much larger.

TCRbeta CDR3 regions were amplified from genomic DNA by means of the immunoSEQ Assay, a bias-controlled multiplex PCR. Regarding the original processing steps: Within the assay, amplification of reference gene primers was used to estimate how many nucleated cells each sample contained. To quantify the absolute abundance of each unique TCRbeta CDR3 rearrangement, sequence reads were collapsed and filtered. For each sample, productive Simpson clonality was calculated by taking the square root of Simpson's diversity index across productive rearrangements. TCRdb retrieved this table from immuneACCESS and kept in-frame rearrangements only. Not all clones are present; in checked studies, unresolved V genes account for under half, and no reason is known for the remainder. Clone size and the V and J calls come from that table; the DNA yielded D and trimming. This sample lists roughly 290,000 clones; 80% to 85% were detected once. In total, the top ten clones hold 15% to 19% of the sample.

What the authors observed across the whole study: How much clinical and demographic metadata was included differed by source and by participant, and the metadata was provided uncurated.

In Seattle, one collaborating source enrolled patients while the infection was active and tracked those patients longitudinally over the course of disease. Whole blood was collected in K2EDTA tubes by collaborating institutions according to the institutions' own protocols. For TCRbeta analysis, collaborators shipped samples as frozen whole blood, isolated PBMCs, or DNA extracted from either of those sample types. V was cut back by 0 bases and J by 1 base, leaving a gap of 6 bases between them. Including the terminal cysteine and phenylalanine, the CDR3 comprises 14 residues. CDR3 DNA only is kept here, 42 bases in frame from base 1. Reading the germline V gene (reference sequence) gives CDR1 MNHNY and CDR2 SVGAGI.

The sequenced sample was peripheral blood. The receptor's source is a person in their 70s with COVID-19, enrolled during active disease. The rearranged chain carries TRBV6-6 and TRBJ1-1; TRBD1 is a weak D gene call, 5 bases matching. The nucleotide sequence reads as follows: TGTGCCAGCAGTTACTCAACAGGGAACACTGAAGCTTTCTTT. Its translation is CASSYSTGNTEAFF.